This TCR beta chain came from a study of cytomegalovirus exposure and HLA in healthy donors (dated by TCRdb to between 2016 and 2019). Study-level background: According to an earlier analysis of 450 to 650 of the donors, about 180 million T cells yielded roughly 100 million unique TCR beta sequences and about 300 Gb of sequence data. Roughly 300 gigabases of sequencing data and roughly 80 million unique TCR sequences made up an early release that covered under 750 HLA-typed donors. Of the 350 to 450 genotyped donors, about 80% fell in the genetic ancestry cluster associated with self-reported Caucasian donors. The study aimed to test whether cataloging public T cell receptors could reveal signatures of past pathogen exposure. Using immunosequencing, the study profiled T cell repertoires from around 680 subjects and related those repertoires to cytomegalovirus serostatus. In addition to the first cohort of 650 to 750 subjects, a separate validation cohort of approximately 110 different subjects was used. High-throughput TCR immunosequencing, statistical association of individual TCRs with disease status, and machine learning were combined to predict cytomegalovirus infection status. A later analysis re-analyzed previously published TCR beta repertoires from 660 or so donors and added high-resolution HLA genotyping to study TCR occurrence patterns. The later analysis used no new phenotypic data to find candidate immune exposures, relying instead on TCR beta sequences and their occurrence across donors. To decide whether each TCR beta V gene segment behaved as functional or pseudogenic, an earlier analysis of some 600 of the donors relied on high-throughput TCR beta sequencing. Donor age, sex, ethnicity and CMV serostatus were compiled alongside the repertoire data. A later genetic analysis took genome-wide SNP genotypes for about 65% of the 666 donors and used that subset as a discovery cohort. All discovery cohort repertoires had been generated on a single sequencing platform. HLA typing covered class I and class II loci at four-digit resolution. The number of donors typed differed by locus, with 629-630 for A, B, C, DRB1 and DQB1, 522 for DQA1, nearly 610 for DPA1, and 472 for DPB1. About five DR-DQ haplotypes were treated as single units for association and clustering because of strong linkage in the cohort. Across approximately 400 genotyped donors of the cohort, an average of roughly 230,000 unique TCR beta nucleotide sequences per donor were sequenced, and roughly 20% of those sequences were non-productive. Results and caveats for the whole study, not just this receptor: Most TCR sequences were observed very rarely across donors, whereas some public TCRs were present in many individuals. Correlated functional status among segregating V segments might reflect linkage disequilibrium, but an unknown experimental factor could not be ruled out. For the cohort, immune exposure information was limited to CMV serostatus. Presence/absence analyses assumed roughly uniform sequencing depth across donors, an assumption that may not hold. In a later analysis, TCR association rates were found to vary across HLA loci, with the most associated TCRs seen for DRB1 alleles and the fewest for HLA-C alleles. Most CMV-associated TCR beta chains appeared to be HLA-restricted in a later analysis, and the HLA associations seemed to be driven largely by CMV exposure. A group of highly shared sequence variants was considered likely to be a technical artifact of the sequencing pipeline. According to the authors, the approach could potentially be generalized to other disease states and immunological phenotypes. The study listed 164 TCR beta chains as associated with cytomegalovirus. HLA typing was unavailable for some donors at each locus, so association tests used only the typed subset. In a later analysis, several top co-occurrence clusters were reported to appear linked to parvovirus B19, influenza, CMV and Epstein-Barr virus. Some IMGT-functional V segments, including TRBV6-2 and TRBV6-3, could not be told apart with the 87-base-pair reads, so those segments were excluded. Broadly in line with IMGT annotations, most TCR beta V segments showed up in productive rearrangements about 87% or about 30% of the time in an earlier analysis of a few hundred of the donors. Compared with the roughly 710-donor mean, donors in an Asian-associated ancestry cluster had fewer N-insertions in productive TCRs, according to a later genetic analysis. The classifier was reported to diagnose cytomegalovirus status with high specificity and sensitivity in both the original and validation cohorts. A further reported finding was that TCR beta sequences accurately predicted the HLA-A and HLA-B alleles for most subjects in the first cohort. Only TCR beta chains were sequenced in this cohort, and the absence of alpha or paired-chain data limited detectable features. Because counts were too low, about 18 rarely observed V segments, including chromosome 9 orphons, were left out of the earlier analysis of 587 of the donors. Specific HLA alleles were associated with 15,000 to 20,000 TCR beta sequences at a false discovery rate of 0.05 in a later analysis. Compared with equally common non-associated chains, HLA-associated TCR beta chains in a later analysis were more clonally expanded and had lower generation probabilities. When HLA alleles, especially DR and DQ, strongly co-occurred, attributing TCR associations to individual alleles was difficult. In vitro tests confirmed that a few of the cytomegalovirus-associated TCR beta chains recognize cytomegalovirus antigens. A later genetic analysis associated a missense DCLRE1C variant with V-gene and J-gene trimming of TCR beta chains, and an independent cohort replicated the association.

CDR1 and CDR2, per the germline V gene, are MGHDK and SYGVNS. There are 15 amino acids in the CDR3, from cysteine to phenylalanine inclusive. Kept here is only the CDR3 DNA, which spans 45 bases and is read in frame from base 1. At the junction V is shortened by 6 bases and J by 0 bases, with 14 bases in between. The library relied on the immunoSEQ multiplex PCR assay. A mixture of 60 forward primers for TCR Vbeta segments and 13 reverse primers for TCR Jbeta segments was used in the multiplex PCR. The CDR3 region of rearranged TCR beta genes was amplified from genomic DNA with a multiplex PCR assay. The amplified TCR beta libraries were sequenced on the Illumina HiSeq System as 87-base-pair reads. Per the original workflow: Across the 670 or so repertoires, a later analysis counted some 81 million unique TCR beta chains, around 11 million of which were shared by at least two donors. Raw reads were error-corrected and collapsed into unique sequences with a nearest-neighbor algorithm that merged closely related sequences to remove PCR and sequencing errors. Alignment of CDR3 sequences to IMGT reference sequences was used to assign V, D and J gene segments. For a sequence to be retained, a match of at least six nucleotides was required to both a V gene segment and a J gene segment. Rearrangements were called productive when the CDR3 lacked stop codons and stayed in frame with V and J; all others were non-productive. CDR3 was defined by IMGT convention, running from the second conserved V-encoded cysteine to the conserved J-encoded phenylalanine. The earlier analysis of a few hundred of the donors excluded any sequence lacking an unambiguous match to a single V gene segment. In an earlier analysis of 587 of the donors, V segments were called functional above 56.7% productive rearrangements and were called segregating when the between-donor standard deviation exceeded 5%. A statistical classification framework was built for diagnosing cytomegalovirus status from the catalog of TCR beta chain sequences. In a later analysis, TCR nucleotide sequences were compared against IMGT/GENE-DB human TR gene sequences so that V and J genes could be assigned. A later analysis assigned CDR3 sequences and most-parsimonious VDJ recombination scenarios with the TCRdist pipeline. A later analysis defined each TCR beta chain by its CDR3 amino acid sequence plus V-gene family, and excluded reads lacking a unique V-gene family. In a later analysis, nearly 600 highly shared, low-generation-probability nucleotide sequences were removed to address suspected cross-contamination and a sequencing artifact. In a later analysis, a clonal expansion index was calculated for each public chain from normalized within-repertoire ranks of inferred template counts. Generation probabilities in a later analysis came from a VDJ recombination model fitted to out-of-frame rearrangements, and those results were checked against IGoR. In a later analysis, TCR-TCR, TCR-HLA and TCR-CMV co-occurrence was scored with hypergeometric tests, and a repertoire-size bias correction was applied to TCR pairs. In a later analysis, false discovery rates were estimated by permuting HLA or CMV assignments 20 times. In a later analysis, co-occurring TCRs were grouped with DBSCAN, and TCRdist sequence similarity was added when clustering was performed within HLA-allele-positive subsets. Repertoires with fewer than 30,000 or more than 120,000 public chains were left out of co-occurrence clustering, as were four to six repertoires with anomalous nucleotide sharing. Here the immuneACCESS table is served through TCRdb, limited to in-frame sequences with V and J called. Missing clones are a known gap in these copies; in checked studies unresolved V genes cover under half, and the rest lacks a known reason. V, J and clone size reflect that table, while D and trimming were determined from the DNA. For this sample the table gives about 120,000 clones, of which 70% to 80% were detected only once. The ten largest clonotypes hold roughly 3% of the sample.

In total, about 650 healthy bone marrow donors made up the cohort. At the time of sampling, every cohort member was nominally healthy, though immune exposures that went unrecorded were likely present. The donor tested CMV seronegative and was one of the 352 seronegative cohort members. Each donor provided a peripheral blood sample, and peripheral blood mononuclear cells were used for TCR beta sequencing. The Qiagen DNeasy Blood Extraction Kit was used to extract genomic DNA from the blood cell samples. Details on this clone: Its antigen has not been determined. Base qualities are not at hand, and no much larger clone is one base apart.

This TCR derives from a female donor in good health and CMV-seronegative. The sample was PBMCs. The chain joins TRBV25-1 to TRBJ1-1; tentative D gene TRBD1, with 6 bases matching. The sequenced DNA is TGTGCCAGCAGGGGGGGGGCTCCTATGAACACTGAAGCTTTCTTT. Its protein product is CASRGGAPMNTEAFF.